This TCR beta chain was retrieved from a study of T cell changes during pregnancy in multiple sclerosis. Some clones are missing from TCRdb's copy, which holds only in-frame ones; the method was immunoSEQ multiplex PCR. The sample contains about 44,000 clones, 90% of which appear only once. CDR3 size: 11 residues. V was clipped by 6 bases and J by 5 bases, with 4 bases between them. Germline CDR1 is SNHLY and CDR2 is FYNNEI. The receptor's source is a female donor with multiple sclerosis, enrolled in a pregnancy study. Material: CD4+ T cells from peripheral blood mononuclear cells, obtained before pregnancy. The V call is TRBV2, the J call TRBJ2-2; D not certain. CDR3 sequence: CASSPTGELFF. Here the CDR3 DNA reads TGTGCCAGCAGCCCTACCGGGGAGCTGTTTTTT.